The T cell receptor (beta chain) under discussion was sequenced for a study of blood T cell repertoires in COVID-19. Study-wide background: Specimens from acute and convalescent COVID-19 originated in the United States, Italy and Spain. From T cells, B-cell-depleted T cells, or PBMCs came the material, which was cDNA or gDNA.

This clone was detected only a few times. How the authors handled the data: How many nucleated cells were present was estimated from reference gene primer amplification. Sequencing was performed with immunoSEQ multiplex PCR; in TCRdb, only in-frame clones are kept and a portion is missing. The V and J calls and clone size were taken over from that table, and D and trimming were inferred from the DNA. The sample includes just over 150,000 clones, approximately 90% of them seen just once. The sequence was obtained from a woman between 65 and 79 years old with acute or convalescent COVID-19. The source material was peripheral blood.

In DNA, the CDR3 is TGTGCCAGCAGCTTATCGACAGGCGGAAACACCATATATTTT. Translated, it gives CASSLSTGGNTIYF. The gene calls are TRBV7-2 and TRBJ1-3; tentative D call: TRBD1 (6 bases). The CDR3 is 14 amino acids. The ends were cut back, 2 bases at V and 4 bases at J, with 9 bases in the middle. In germline, CDR1 is SGHTA, CDR2 FQGNSA.